This TCR beta chain was sequenced during a study of cytomegalovirus exposure and HLA in healthy donors. PCR involved 60 Vbeta and 13 Jbeta primers. Original data processing: Approximately 72 million unique TCR beta chains, approximately 11 million of them shared, were counted by a later analysis. Measured with immunoSEQ multiplex PCR; TCRdb has only the in-frame clones, and not every one. That table gives V, J and clone size, and the DNA gave D and trimming. The sample includes over 110,000 clones, 70% to 85% of them seen just once. This CDR3 is 14 amino acids long. The junction had 3 bases not matched to a gene; V was cut back by 3 bases and J by 6 bases. Germline CDR1 and CDR2: MRHNA and SNTAGT. Remarks on this clone: What it binds is unknown.

Study findings and constraints: In a later analysis, TCR beta V- and J-gene trimming was associated with a missense DCLRE1C variant.

This sequence originates from a woman aged 50 to 60 in good health and CMV-seropositive. The sample consisted of PBMCs. The V call is TRBV6-4, the J call TRBJ2-2, with 8 positions matching TRBD1. CDR3 region: CASSELQGAGELFF. In DNA, the CDR3 is TGTGCCAGCAGTGAACTACAGGGGGCCGGGGAGCTGTTTTTT.